This is a list of T cell receptor beta chains from one sample in a study of T-cell memory formation after mild COVID-19. One entry per CDR3 protein, called by TCRdb with MiXCR from the 5' RACE reads. The sample consists of more than 250,000 distinct CDR3 sequences, approximately 15% of them appearing once. The sample taken for sequencing was PBMCs or a T cell subset sorted from them (not recorded which). These receptor sequences come from a man younger than 30 who had mild COVID-19 (a few samples of this study predate the infection). Cell type and time point are not known. The CDR3 runs from the conserved cysteine through the conserved F or W. A D gene is named only where the DNA matches it firmly. Not all rows give a size; the values are once, few, many and, for expanded clones, a class.

abundance	j_gene	v_gene	d_gene	CDR3aa	CDR3nt
NA	TRBJ2-1	TRBV7-8	NA	CASSPTLTYIYNEQFF	TGTGCCAGCAGCCCCACTCTGACCTATATTTACAATGAGCAGTTCTTC
NA	TRBJ1-6	TRBV12-3/TRBV12-4	NA	CASSPGGGLDNSPLHF	TGTGCCAGCAGCCCTGGGGGGGGATTAGATAATTCACCCCTCCACTTT
NA	TRBJ2-3	TRBV6-2/TRBV6-3	TRBD2	CASSLGTRATQYF	TGTGCCAGCAGTTTGGGGACTAGGGCTACGCAGTATTTT
NA	TRBJ1-6	TRBV7-9	NA	CASSAPRGVLHF	TGTGCCAGCAGCGCCCCCCGGGGGGTCCTCCACTTT
NA	TRBJ2-2	TRBV9	NA	CASSVVPGGNTGELFF	TGTGCCAGCAGCGTAGTCCCCGGGGGGAACACCGGGGAGCTGTTTTTT
NA	TRBJ2-2	TRBV12-3/TRBV12-4	TRBD1	CATPRAGANTGELIF	TGTGCCACCCCCCGGGCAGGGGCGAACACAGGGGAGCTGATTTTT
NA	TRBJ1-2	TRBV28	NA	CASSFTAPLYGYTF	TGTGCCAGCAGTTTCACGGCCCCCCTCTATGGCTACACCTTC
few	TRBJ2-1	TRBV11-2	TRBD2	CASSPLRLAGSEQFF	TGTGCCAGCAGCCCCCTGCGACTAGCGGGGTCCGAGCAGTTCTTC
NA	TRBJ2-7	TRBV7-8	NA	CASSLVGDSSYEQYF	TGTGCCAGCAGCTTAGTGGGGGACTCCTCCTACGAGCAGTACTTC
few	TRBJ2-1	TRBV6-2/TRBV6-3	NA	CASRTTGGPKQFF	TGTGCCAGCAGGACCACGGGGGGCCCCAAGCAGTTCTTC
NA	TRBJ1-6	TRBV20-1	TRBD1	CSARGTGVINSPLHF	TGCAGTGCTAGGGGGACAGGGGTAATCAATTCACCCCTCCACTTT
few	TRBJ2-3	TRBV11-2	TRBD2	CASSLVGSGGYDTQYF	TGTGCCAGCAGCTTAGTAGGTAGCGGGGGGTACGATACGCAGTATTTT
NA	TRBJ2-2	TRBV10-3	NA	CAITRPGTVELFF	TGTGCCATCACCCGTCCAGGGACCGTGGAGCTGTTTTTT
NA	TRBJ2-3	TRBV9	NA	CASSAARLGDTQYF	TGTGCCAGCAGCGCGGCCCGATTGGGAGATACGCAGTATTTT
few	TRBJ2-3	TRBV10-3	TRBD1	CAISAGDRLTDTQYF	TGTGCCATCAGTGCAGGGGACAGGTTAACAGATACGCAGTATTTT
few	TRBJ2-5	TRBV5-1	NA	CASGQTFQETQYF	TGCGCCAGCGGACAGACTTTCCAAGAGACCCAGTACTTC
few	TRBJ1-3	TRBV9	NA	CASSGDTAGNTIYF	TGTGCCAGCAGCGGTGATACGGCTGGAAACACCATATATTTT
few	TRBJ2-5	TRBV20-1	NA	CSARVGLSFQETQYF	TGCAGTGCTAGGGTGGGACTTTCCTTTCAAGAGACCCAGTACTTC
NA	TRBJ2-4	TRBV20-1	NA	CSASTDKNIQYF	TGCAGTGCCTCGACCGATAAAAACATTCAGTACTTC
once	TRBJ2-2	TRBV24-1	NA	CATSDSGNTGELFF	TGTGCCACCAGTGATAGCGGGAACACCGGGGAGCTGTTTTTT
few	TRBJ2-1	TRBV16	NA	CASSQVEADEQFF	TGTGCCAGCAGCCAAGTCGAGGCGGATGAGCAGTTCTTC
many	TRBJ1-4	TRBV20-1	NA	CSARASGPLDEKLFF	TGCAGTGCTAGAGCCTCCGGGCCCCTTGATGAAAAACTGTTTTTT
NA	TRBJ2-3	TRBV4-1	NA	CASSQDAVTQYF	TGCGCCAGCAGCCAAGATGCGGTAACGCAGTATTTT
NA	TRBJ1-1	TRBV7-8	NA	CASSFEGGTEAFF	TGTGCCAGCAGCTTCGAGGGTGGCACTGAAGCTTTCTTT
few	TRBJ1-4	TRBV6-5	NA	CASRIDRSNEKLFF	TGTGCCAGCAGGATTGACAGAAGTAATGAAAAACTGTTTTTT
few	TRBJ1-1	TRBV7-8	NA	CASSYRVGPEAFF	TGTGCCAGCAGCTATCGGGTTGGTCCTGAAGCTTTCTTT
few	TRBJ1-6	TRBV20-1	NA	CSAREGSYNSPLHF	TGCAGTGCTAGAGAGGGTTCCTATAATTCACCCCTCCACTTT
few	TRBJ2-2	TRBV9	NA	CASSPDGGGPTGELFF	TGTGCCAGCAGCCCCGACGGTGGCGGACCCACCGGGGAGCTGTTTTTT
few	TRBJ2-7	TRBV27	NA	CASSFPGNEQYF	TGTGCCAGCAGTTTCCCCGGGAACGAGCAGTACTTC
NA	TRBJ2-3	TRBV7-6	TRBD2	CASSLQAGVVSADTQYF	TGTGCCAGCAGCTTACAAGCGGGGGTGGTCTCGGCAGATACGCAGTATTTT
few	TRBJ1-1	TRBV30	NA	CAWSTGLTEAFF	TGTGCCTGGAGTACAGGGCTCACTGAAGCTTTCTTT
many	TRBJ1-2	TRBV29-1	TRBD1	CSADPQQGAGYTF	TGCAGCGCTGACCCCCAACAGGGGGCGGGCTACACCTTC
NA	TRBJ1-6	TRBV20-1	TRBD1	CSARNPGQESSYNSPLHF	TGCAGTGCGAGGAACCCGGGACAGGAAAGCTCCTATAATTCACCCCTCCACTTT
NA	TRBJ2-1	TRBV12-3/TRBV12-4	NA	CASSQSDGYNEQFF	TGTGCCAGCAGTCAATCGGACGGTTACAATGAGCAGTTCTTC
NA	TRBJ1-3	TRBV7-9	TRBD1	CASRDPYRGNGNTIYF	TGTGCCAGCCGAGACCCCTACAGGGGCAACGGAAACACCATATATTTT
NA	TRBJ2-2	TRBV6-2/TRBV6-3	NA	CASIADSYTGELFF	TGTGCCAGCATTGCAGACTCGTACACCGGGGAGCTGTTTTTT
NA	TRBJ1-2	TRBV18	NA	CASSPFTNRDIVGYTF	TGTGCCAGCTCACCGTTCACTAACCGGGACATTGTGGGCTACACCTTC
NA	TRBJ1-1	TRBV3-1	NA	CASSQDNTNTEAFF	TGTGCCAGCAGCCAAGATAACACGAACACTGAAGCTTTCTTT
NA	TRBJ2-7	TRBV28	NA	CASSRTQGNEQYF	TGTGCCAGCAGTCGGACACAGGGCAACGAGCAGTACTTC
NA	TRBJ2-1	TRBV6-6	NA	CASSYRGIYNEQFF	TGTGCCAGCAGTTACCGGGGCATTTACAATGAGCAGTTCTTC
NA	TRBJ1-2	TRBV7-2	NA	CASSLALVNTAANYGYTF	TGTGCCAGCAGCTTAGCCCTCGTGAATACCGCAGCTAACTATGGCTACACCTTC
NA	TRBJ1-1	TRBV12-3/TRBV12-4	NA	CASSNVQGATEAFF	TGTGCCAGCAGTAATGTACAGGGAGCGACTGAAGCTTTCTTT
few	TRBJ2-5	TRBV29-1	NA	CSAPEGETQYF	TGCAGCGCCCCAGAGGGGGAGACCCAGTACTTC
NA	TRBJ2-2	TRBV27	NA	CASTNLAGKITDGELFF	TGTGCCAGCACCAACTTGGCAGGGAAAATTACCGACGGGGAGCTGTTTTTT
NA	TRBJ2-1	TRBV7-2	NA	CASSHSGTELNEQFF	TGTGCCAGCAGCCACTCGGGCACCGAACTCAATGAGCAGTTCTTC
NA	TRBJ2-5	TRBV4-2	NA	CASSQERGGERTQYF	TGTGCCAGCAGCCAAGAGAGGGGGGGCGAAAGGACCCAGTACTTC
few	TRBJ2-1	TRBV24-1	TRBD1	CATSDFNRGYNEQFF	TGTGCCACCAGTGATTTCAACAGGGGGTACAATGAGCAGTTCTTC
NA	TRBJ2-3	TRBV15	TRBD2	CATSVSPLAGGTDTQYF	TGTGCCACCAGCGTGTCCCCACTAGCGGGGGGCACAGATACGCAGTATTTT
few	TRBJ2-3	TRBV2	TRBD2	CASSLGLAVTDTQYF	TGTGCCAGCAGCCTGGGACTAGCGGTCACAGATACGCAGTATTTT
NA	TRBJ1-1	TRBV19	NA	CASSRPGYSTEAFF	TGTGCCAGTAGTAGGCCGGGCTATAGCACTGAAGCTTTCTTT
few	TRBJ1-2	TRBV6-5	TRBD1	CARPRDREEFNYGYTF	TGTGCCAGACCCCGGGACAGGGAAGAGTTTAACTATGGCTACACCTTC
many	TRBJ2-1	TRBV20-1	TRBD2	CSVLSGGAYNEQFF	TGCAGTGTTCTTAGCGGGGGGGCCTACAATGAGCAGTTCTTC
few	TRBJ1-5	TRBV4-1	NA	CASSQGRQTNQPQHF	TGCGCCAGCAGCCAAGGGCGTCAGACCAATCAGCCCCAGCATTTT
NA	TRBJ2-3	TRBV4-3	TRBD1	CASSQGGTGGITDTQYF	TGCGCCAGCAGCCAAGGCGGGACAGGGGGCATCACAGATACGCAGTATTTT
NA	TRBJ2-5	TRBV5-6	NA	CDSSLVGQQTQYF	TGTGACAGCAGCTTGGTCGGCCAACAGACCCAGTACTTC
NA	TRBJ2-3	TRBV7-9	TRBD2	CASSRLAGFTDTQYF	TGTGCCAGCAGCAGGCTAGCGGGGTTCACAGATACGCAGTATTTT
NA	TRBJ1-1	TRBV7-9	NA	CARSRPLISLKMNTEAFF	TGTGCCAGAAGCCGCCCGCTCATATCCCTAAAGATGAACACTGAAGCTTTCTTT
few	TRBJ2-1	TRBV7-9	NA	CASSPTYNEQFF	TGTGCCAGCAGCCCTACTTACAATGAGCAGTTCTTC